The sequence of this T cell receptor (beta chain) was determined in a study of OX40 agonist ivuxolimab in advanced cancers. Overall study: Patients got intravenous ivuxolimab at 0.01 to 10 mg/kg every 2 weeks. Partial responses occurred in three patients (one hepatocellular carcinoma, two cutaneous melanoma).

CDR3 length: 18 amino acids. Trimming removed 2 bases from V and 7 bases from J; junction bases left unmatched: 16. CDR1 and CDR2 from the germline V gene are LGHNA and YNFKEQ. Systemic immunosuppression or autoimmune disease history was grounds to exclude patients. Details on this clone: Its antigen remains unknown.

Clones were read by immunoSEQ multiplex PCR, and TCRdb kept only the in-frame ones, dropping some. The sample lists tens of thousands of clones, 75% to 90% occurring once. Study-wide results and limits: Relative to CD4+, CD8+ T cells held more expanded clones on average.

This TCR derives from an adult with an advanced solid tumor such as melanoma, head and neck, liver or kidney cancer. This rearrangement joins TRBV4-2 to TRBJ1-2; 10 positions match TRBD1. The source was CD4+ or CD8+ T cells sorted from blood, collected in a trial of the OX40 agonist ivuxolimab. This CDR3 is CASSQLSTETGGSGGYTF. The DNA of the CDR3 is TGTGCCAGCAGCCAATTATCAACCGAGACAGGGGGCTCGGGTGGCTACACCTTC.